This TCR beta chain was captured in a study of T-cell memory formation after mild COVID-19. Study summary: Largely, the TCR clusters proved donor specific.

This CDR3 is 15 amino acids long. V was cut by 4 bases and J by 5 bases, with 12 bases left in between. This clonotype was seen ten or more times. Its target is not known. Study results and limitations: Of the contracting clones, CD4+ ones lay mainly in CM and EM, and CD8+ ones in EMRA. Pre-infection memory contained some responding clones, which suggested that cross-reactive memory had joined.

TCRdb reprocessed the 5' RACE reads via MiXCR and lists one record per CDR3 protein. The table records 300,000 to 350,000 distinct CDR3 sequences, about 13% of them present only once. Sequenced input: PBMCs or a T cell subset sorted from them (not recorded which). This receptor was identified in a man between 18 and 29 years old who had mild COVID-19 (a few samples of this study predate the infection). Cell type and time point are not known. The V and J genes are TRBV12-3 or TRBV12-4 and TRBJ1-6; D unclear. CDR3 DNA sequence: TGTGCCAGCAGTTCTGAGGGTAGCAATAATTCACCCCTCCACTTT. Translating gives CASSSEGSNNSPLHF.